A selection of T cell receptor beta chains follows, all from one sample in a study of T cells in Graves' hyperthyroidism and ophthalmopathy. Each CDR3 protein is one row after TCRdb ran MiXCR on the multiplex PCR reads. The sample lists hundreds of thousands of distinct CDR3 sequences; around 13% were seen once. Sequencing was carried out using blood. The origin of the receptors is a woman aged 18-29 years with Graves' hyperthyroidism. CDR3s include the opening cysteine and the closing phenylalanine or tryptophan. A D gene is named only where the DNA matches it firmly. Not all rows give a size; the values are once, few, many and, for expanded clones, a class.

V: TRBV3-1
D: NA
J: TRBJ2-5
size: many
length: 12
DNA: TGTGCCAGCAGCCGAGGACTGCCGTCCCAGTACTTC
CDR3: CASSRGLPSQYF

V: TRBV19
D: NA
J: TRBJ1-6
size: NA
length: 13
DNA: TGTGCCAGTAGTATAGAAAGTAATTCACCCCTCCACTTT
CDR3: CASSIESNSPLHF

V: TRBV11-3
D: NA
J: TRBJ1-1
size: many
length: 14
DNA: TGTGCCAGCAGCTTAGGAGGGACGTACACTGAAGCTTTCTTT
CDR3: CASSLGGTYTEAFF

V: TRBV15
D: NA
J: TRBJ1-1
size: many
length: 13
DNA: TGTGCCACCAGCAGATTTCCAAGGCCTGAAGCTTTCTTT
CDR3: CATSRFPRPEAFF

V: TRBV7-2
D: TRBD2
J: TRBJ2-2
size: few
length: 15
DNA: TGTGCCAGCAGACGGGAGGGGGCGAACACCGGGGAGCTGTTTTTT
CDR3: CASRREGANTGELFF

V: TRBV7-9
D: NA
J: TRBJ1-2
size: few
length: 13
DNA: TGTGCCAGCAGCTTAGCCCCAGGGGAAGGCTACACCTTC
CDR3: CASSLAPGEGYTF

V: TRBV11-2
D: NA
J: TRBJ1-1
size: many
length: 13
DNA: TGTGCCAGCACCTTAAGGTTGAACACTGAAGCTTTCTTT
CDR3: CASTLRLNTEAFF

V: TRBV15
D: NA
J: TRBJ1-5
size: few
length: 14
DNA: TGTGCCACCAGCACGTGGGAGGGCAATCAGCCCCAGCATTTT
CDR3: CATSTWEGNQPQHF

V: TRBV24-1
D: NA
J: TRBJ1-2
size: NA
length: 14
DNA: TGTGCCACCAGTGACTGGGACTCCTACTGGGGCTACACCTTC
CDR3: CATSDWDSYWGYTF

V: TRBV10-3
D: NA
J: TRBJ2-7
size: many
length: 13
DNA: TGTGCCATCACTAGGTCGCCCGAGGACGAGCAGTACTTC
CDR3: CAITRSPEDEQYF

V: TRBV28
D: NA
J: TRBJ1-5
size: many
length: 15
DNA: TGTGCCAGCAGCCGCGTGGGGGGGGGCAATCAGCCCCAGCATTTT
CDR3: CASSRVGGGNQPQHF

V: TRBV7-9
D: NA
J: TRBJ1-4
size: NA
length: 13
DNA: TGTGCCAGCAGCACAGTCGGGAGTGAAAAACTGTTTTTT
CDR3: CASSTVGSEKLFF

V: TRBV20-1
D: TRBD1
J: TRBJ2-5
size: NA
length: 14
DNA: TGCAGTGCTTGGGACAGGGGCAAGCAAGAGACCCAGTACTTC
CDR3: CSAWDRGKQETQYF

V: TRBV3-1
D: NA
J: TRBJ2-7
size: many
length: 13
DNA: TGTGCCAGCAGCCCGCAACGAGACGGCGAGCAGTACTTC
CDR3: CASSPQRDGEQYF

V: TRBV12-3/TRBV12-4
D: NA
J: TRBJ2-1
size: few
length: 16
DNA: TGTGCCAGCAGTTCGTACAGGGGGGGAAGCCAGGGTGAGCAGTTCTTC
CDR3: CASSSYRGGSQGEQFF

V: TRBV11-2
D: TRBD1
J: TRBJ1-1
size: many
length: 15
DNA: TGTGCCAGCAGCCCGCCTTACAGGGGTAACACTGAAGCTTTCTTT
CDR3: CASSPPYRGNTEAFF

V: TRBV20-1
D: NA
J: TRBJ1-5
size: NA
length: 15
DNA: TGCAGTGCTACCCCTGGGGGGGGGGGCAATCAGCCCCAGCATTTT
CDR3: CSATPGGGGNQPQHF

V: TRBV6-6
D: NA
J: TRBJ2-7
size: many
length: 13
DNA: TGTGCCAGCAGTTACTCGAAGGGCTACGAGCAGTACTTC
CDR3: CASSYSKGYEQYF

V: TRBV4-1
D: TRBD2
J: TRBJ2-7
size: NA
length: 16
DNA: TGCGCCAGCAGCCAATCACCCGGGACTAGCGTCAGGGAGCAGTACTTC
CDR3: CASSQSPGTSVREQYF

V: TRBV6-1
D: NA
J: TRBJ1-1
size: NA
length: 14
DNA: TGTGCCAGCAGTGAAGTCGGTTCAGGGACTGAAGCTTTCTTT
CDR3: CASSEVGSGTEAFF

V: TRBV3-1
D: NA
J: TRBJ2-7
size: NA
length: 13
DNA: TGTGCCAGCAGAGGACAGTACTCCTACGAGCAGTACTTC
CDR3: CASRGQYSYEQYF

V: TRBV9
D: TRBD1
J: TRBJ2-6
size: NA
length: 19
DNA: TGTGCCAGCAGCCTTATCGACAGGGGGGCGGTCTCTGGGGCCAACGTCCTGACTTTC
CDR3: CASSLIDRGAVSGANVLTF

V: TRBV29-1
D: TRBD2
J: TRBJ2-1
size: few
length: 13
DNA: TGCAGCGTCCGAGCGGGAGGGCCGAATGAGCAGTTCTTC
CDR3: CSVRAGGPNEQFF

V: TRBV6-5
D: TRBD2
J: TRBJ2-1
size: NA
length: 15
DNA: TGTGCCAGCAGTTACCTATTCTTAGCGGGGGGCGAGCAGTTCTTC
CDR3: CASSYLFLAGGEQFF

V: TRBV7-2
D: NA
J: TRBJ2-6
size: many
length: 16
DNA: TGTGCCAGCAGCTTTGGGCTCAATGGAGGGGCCAACGTCCTGACTTTC
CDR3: CASSFGLNGGANVLTF

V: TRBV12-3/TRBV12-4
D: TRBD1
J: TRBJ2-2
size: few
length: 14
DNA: TGTGCCAGCAGTGGGACAGGGCCCACCGGGGAGCTGTTTTTT
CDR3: CASSGTGPTGELFF

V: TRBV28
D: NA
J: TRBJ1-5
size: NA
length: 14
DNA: TGTGCCAGCAGTGGCGGACTGATCAATCAGCCCCAGCATTTT
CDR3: CASSGGLINQPQHF

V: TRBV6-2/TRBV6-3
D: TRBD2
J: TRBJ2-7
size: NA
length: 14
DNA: TGTGCCAGCACAGGAAGCGGGAGGACCTACGAGCAGTACTTC
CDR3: CASTGSGRTYEQYF

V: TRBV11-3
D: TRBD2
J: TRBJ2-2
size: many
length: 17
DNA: TGTGCCAGCAGCCCCCTAGCGGGAGGCACGAACACCGGGGAGCTGTTTTTT
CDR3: CASSPLAGGTNTGELFF

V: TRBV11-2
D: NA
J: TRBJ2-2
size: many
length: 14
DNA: TGTGCCAGCAGCCCGCTCCGAGGCGCCGGGGAGCTGTTTTTT
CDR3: CASSPLRGAGELFF

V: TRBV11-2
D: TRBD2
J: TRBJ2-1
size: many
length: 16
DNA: TGTGCCAGCAGCCCTCCCGGGACTAGCGTTTACAATGAGCAGTTCTTC
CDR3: CASSPPGTSVYNEQFF

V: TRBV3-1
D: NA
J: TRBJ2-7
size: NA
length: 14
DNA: TGTGCCAGCAGGGGGGAAGGTGGCCTCTACAAGCAGTACTTC
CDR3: CASRGEGGLYKQYF

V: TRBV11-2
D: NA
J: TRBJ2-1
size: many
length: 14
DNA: TGTGCCAGCAGCATAGATTGGGGAAACAATGAGCAGTTCTTC
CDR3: CASSIDWGNNEQFF

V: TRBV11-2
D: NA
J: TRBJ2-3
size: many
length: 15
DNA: TGTGCCAGCAGCTCCGGGGCAGGTTCAGTAGATACGCAGTATTTT
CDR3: CASSSGAGSVDTQYF

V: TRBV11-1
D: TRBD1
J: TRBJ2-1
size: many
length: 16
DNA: TGTGCCAGCAGCTTAATTCCGGGACAGCGTTACAATGAGCAGTTCTTC
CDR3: CASSLIPGQRYNEQFF

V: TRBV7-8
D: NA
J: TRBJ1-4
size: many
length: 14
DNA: TGTGCCAGCAGCTTATTTGCAACTAATGAAAAACTGTTTTTT
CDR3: CASSLFATNEKLFF

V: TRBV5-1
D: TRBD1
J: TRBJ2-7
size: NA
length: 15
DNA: TGCGCCAGCAGCTCGAGGGGACAGGTGGGATACGAGCAGTACTTC
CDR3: CASSSRGQVGYEQYF

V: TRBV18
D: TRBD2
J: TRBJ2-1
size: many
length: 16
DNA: TGTGCCAGCTCACTGGGGACTAGCGGGAGAAGCAATGAGCAGTTCTTC
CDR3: CASSLGTSGRSNEQFF

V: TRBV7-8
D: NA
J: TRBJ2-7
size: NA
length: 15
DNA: TGTGCCAGCAGCTTAGTGGTCCAGGGGCCCTACGAGCAGTACTTC
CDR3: CASSLVVQGPYEQYF

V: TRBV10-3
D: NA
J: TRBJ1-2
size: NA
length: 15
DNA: TGTGCCATCAGTGAGTCGTCACGGGAGGAGAATGGCTACACCTTC
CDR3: CAISESSREENGYTF

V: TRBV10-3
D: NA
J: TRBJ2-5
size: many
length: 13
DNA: TGTGCCATCAGAATGGACGGCGGAGAGACCCAGTACTTC
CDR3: CAIRMDGGETQYF

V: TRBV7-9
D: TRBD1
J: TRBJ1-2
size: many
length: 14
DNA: TGTGCCAGCAGCCCCCCCGGGACAGGGGATGGCTACACCTTC
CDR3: CASSPPGTGDGYTF